A single sample gave rise to the 8 T cell receptor beta chains below, sequenced in a study of blood T cell repertoires in COVID-19. The assay was immunoSEQ multiplex PCR, and TCRdb's table has in-frame clones only and misses some. Of about 120,000 clones in the sample, around 89% were seen once. The sequencing sample was made of peripheral blood. The receptors derive from a human donor with acute or convalescent COVID-19. The donor label of this sample is uncertain.

The chain joins TRBV9 to TRBJ2-7; D is possibly TRBD2 (5 bases). V was clipped by 4 bases and J by 0 bases, with 14 bases between them. Germline V gene data show CDR1 as SGDLS and CDR2 as YYNGEE. The CDR3 covers 15 residues. CDR3 in amino acids: CASSNRLQSSYEQYF. In DNA form, the CDR3 reads TGTGCCAGCAGCAATCGACTACAGAGCTCCTACGAGCAGTACTTC. Based on the CDR3 plus reference TRBV9 and TRBJ2-7, the full variable domain is DSGVTQTPKHLITATGQRVTLRCSPRSGDLSVYWYQQSLDQGLQFLIQYYNGEERAKGNILERFSAQQFPDLHSELNLSSLELGDSALYFCASSNRLQSSYEQYFGPGTRLTVT.

On this clone: At one end the junction does not follow the germline gene, possibly because of a read error. V and J are TRBV19 and TRBJ1-5, with 10 nucleotides matching TRBD1. The CDR3 contains 14 residues. Germline CDR1 is LNHDA and CDR2 is SQIVND (reference sequence). CDR3 sequence (DNA): TGTGCCAGTAGTACGACAGGGGGCAAGCAGCCCCAGCATTTT. Translating gives CASSTTGGKQPQHF.

This clone was detected once. This rearrangement joins TRBV9 to TRBJ2-4; TRBD2 matches 8 bases. The CDR3 has 15 residues. Germline loops: CDR1 SGDLS, CDR2 YYNGEE. J gave up 0 bases and V 5 bases, and 4 bases lay outside the gene matches. This CDR3 reads CASSSGGIAKNIQYF. The CDR3 DNA reads TGTGCCAGCAGTTCGGGAGGGATAGCCAAAAACATTCAGTACTTC.

The gene calls are TRBV5-4 and TRBJ2-5, with 8 bases fitting TRBD2. The J segment lost 4 bases and the V segment lost 4 bases, leaving 12 bases of the junction unmatched. This CDR3 spans 16 amino acids. Per germline, CDR1 SGHNT and CDR2 YYREEE (reference sequence). The CDR3 nucleotides are TGTGCCAGCAGCCCAAAAATGGGACTAGTTGCAGAGACCCAGTACTTC. Protein product: CASSPKMGLVAETQYF.

The chain combines TRBV6-5 with TRBJ2-4; TRBD1 might be the D (6 bases). V was clipped by 7 bases and J by 0 bases, with 13 bases between them. Germline CDR1 and CDR2: MNHEY and SVGAGI. The CDR3 covers 15 residues. CDR3: CASTQGFLAKNIQYF. In DNA, the CDR3 is TGTGCCAGCACACAGGGATTTTTAGCCAAAAACATTCAGTACTTC.

The CDR3 loop is CASSDRDIFFQPQHF. The CDR3 coding sequence is TGTGCCAGCAGTGACCGGGACATTTTTTTTCAGCCCCAGCATTTT. J is TRBJ1-5 and V is TRBV6-1, with D perhaps matching TRBD1 (6 bases). Trimming cost V 3 bases and J 6 bases, with 15 bases left between them. The germline CDR1 and CDR2 sequences are MNHNS and SASEGT. The CDR3 is 15 amino acids.

The rearrangement joins TRBV4-1 to TRBJ2-2; 9 bases align to TRBD2. The germline gives CDR1 MGHRA, CDR2 YSYEKL. Losses at the gene ends were 1 base for V and 3 bases for J; bases not matched to a gene: 6. The CDR3 spans 17 residues. The DNA of the CDR3 is TGCGCCAGCAGCCAAGGGGGACTAGCCATCGACACCGGGGAGCTGTTTTTT. This gives the protein CASSQGGLAIDTGELFF.

The chain recombines TRBV7-2 with TRBJ2-7; D is possibly TRBD1 (5 bases). The CDR3 is made up of 14 amino acids. V was cut by 6 bases and J by 2 bases, with 14 bases left in between. Looked up from germline, CDR1 is SGHTA and CDR2 is FQGNSA. CDR3 residues: CASSSRTGAYEQYF. The CDR3 DNA follows: TGTGCCAGCAGTTCTCGAACAGGAGCCTACGAGCAGTACTTC.